These 24 T cell receptor beta chains came from one sample sequenced in a study of response to subunit inactivated influenza vaccine. TCRdb itself ran the RT-PCR reads through MiXCR, one entry per CDR3 protein. The sample yields about 700,000 distinct CDR3 sequences, around 15% seen once. This sample comprised PBMCs from blood, obtained less than 15 days before vaccination. All receptors come from a man aged 50 to 60 who received an inactivated influenza vaccine.

The J gene is TRBJ2-3, the V gene TRBV4-2, with 9 bases fitting TRBD2. V was pared by 4 bases and J by 8 bases, with 16 bases of the junction left unmatched. CDR1 and CDR2 (germline): LGHNA, YNFKEQ. The CDR3 totals 17 residues. CDR3 sequence reads: CASSPLGGRAFAGTQYF. For the CDR3, the DNA is TGTGCCAGCAGCCCCCTAGGCGGGAGGGCCTTCGCAGGTACGCAGTATTTT.

The table lists this clonotype with a few counts. The V gene is TRBV12-3 or TRBV12-4, the J gene TRBJ2-5, with D unclear. The V gene lost 7 bases and the J gene lost 2 bases, with 11 bases spanning the gap. The CDR3 loop spans 13 amino acids. The CDR3 DNA is TGTGCCAGCACCCCGTGGCAGCAAGAGACCCAGTACTTC. Protein sequence: CASTPWQQETQYF.

J is TRBJ2-5 and V is TRBV11-2, with TRBD2 identical over 11 bases. Germline CDR1 reads SGHAT; CDR2 reads FQNNGV. With 4 bases clipped from V and 4 bases from J, the junction kept 5 bases outside the gene matches. The CDR3 consists of 15 residues. The CDR3 region is CASSSSSGGPETQYF. In DNA, the CDR3 is TGTGCCAGCAGCTCGTCTAGCGGGGGGCCAGAGACCCAGTACTTC.

This clonotype was found many times. The chain couples TRBV25-1 to TRBJ2-3, with D perhaps matching TRBD1 (6 bases). This CDR3 spans 14 amino acids. Trimming cost V 2 bases and J 7 bases, with 13 bases left between them. Germline CDR1 and CDR2: MGHDK and SYGVNS. CDR3 loop: CASSEPHRVNTQYF. The DNA of the CDR3 is TGTGCCAGCAGTGAACCCCACAGGGTAAATACGCAGTATTTT.

The gene calls are TRBV7-8 and TRBJ2-1; 8 bases agree with TRBD1. The CDR3 spans 14 residues. CDR1 SGHVS and CDR2 FQNEAQ come from the germline V gene. Trimming cost V 0 bases and J 9 bases; bases outside gene matches: 4. This chain's CDR3 is CASSLAGQGAEQFF. CDR3 nucleotides: TGTGCCAGCAGCTTAGCGGGTCAGGGGGCTGAGCAGTTCTTC.

This clonotype has only a few counts. The chain recombines TRBV7-2 with TRBJ2-5; 10 bases map to TRBD2. Trimming at V came to 5 bases and at J to 7 bases, leaving 16 bases not matched to a gene. CDR3 length equals 17 residues. Germline assignment: CDR1 SGHTA and CDR2 FQGNSA. CDR3 sequence reads: CASSPQQASGRKGTQYF. CDR3 nucleotides: TGTGCCAGCAGCCCTCAGCAGGCTAGCGGGAGAAAAGGGACCCAGTACTTC.

This clonotype was seen only a few times. This CDR3 is CASSPGEGAYNEQFF. CDR3 sequence (DNA): TGTGCCAGCAGCCCGGGAGAGGGGGCCTACAATGAGCAGTTCTTC. The chain carries TRBV7-2 and TRBJ2-1; D is perhaps TRBD1 or TRBD2 (6 bases each). Germline loops: CDR1 SGHTA, CDR2 FQGNSA. The V and J ends lost 5 bases and 2 bases respectively, with 13 bases between them. The CDR3 is 15 residues long.

This clonotype was observed many times. The chain has TRBV28 and TRBJ2-5; tentatively, D is TRBD2 (5 bases). Trimming pared 1 base from V and 4 bases from J, leaving 7 bases between. The CDR3 length is 13 residues. Germline CDR1 MDHEN, CDR2 SYDVKM. The CDR3 reads CASSLLAGETQYF. CDR3 coding DNA: TGTGCCAGCAGTTTATTGGCGGGAGAGACCCAGTACTTC.

This chain connects TRBV5-5 to TRBJ2-2, with 7 bases matching TRBD2. V lost 2 bases and J lost 3; bases outside the gene matches: 4. This CDR3 contains 15 residues. Per germline, CDR1 SGHKS and CDR2 YYEKEE (reference sequence). Written as DNA, the CDR3 is TGTGCCAGCAGCTTACCCGGGAGGTACACCGGGGAGCTGTTTTTT. This codes for CASSLPGRYTGELFF.

This clonotype was observed a few times. This chain links TRBV5-5 with TRBJ2-1; D not certain. Germline V CDR1 and CDR2: SGHKS, YYEKEE (reference sequence). V was pared by 1 base and J by 9 bases, with 11 bases between. This CDR3 region has 13 residues. The CDR3 DNA reads as TGTGCCAGCAGCTTGCTAGATATCCGTGAGCAGTTCTTC. Its protein is CASSLLDIREQFF.

As to this clonotype: Germline is not matched at one junction end, which may reflect a read error. The chain uses TRBV20-1 and TRBJ2-5, with TRBD2 matching 10 bases. The CDR3 length is 17 residues. Germline V gene data show CDR1 as DFQATT and CDR2 as SNEGSKA (reference sequence). CDR3 sequence: CCARDLRSGGAQETQYF. CDR3 nucleotides: TGCTGTGCTAGAGATCTGAGAAGCGGGGGGGCACAAGAGACCCAGTACTTC.

The V gene is TRBV3-1, the J gene TRBJ1-1; 10 nucleotides match TRBD1. The CDR3 is made up of 14 amino acids. With 4 bases clipped from V and 5 bases from J, the junction kept 4 bases outside the gene matches. Per the germline V gene, CDR1 is LGHDT and CDR2 is YNNKEL (reference sequence). Written as DNA, the CDR3 is TGTGCCAGCAGCCCAGGACAGGGGGTTACTGAAGCTTTCTTT. It translates to CASSPGQGVTEAFF.

This chain links TRBV7-2 with TRBJ1-4; no definite D call. Germline V gene lookup returns CDR1 SGHTA and CDR2 FQGNSA. V was shortened by 6 bases and J by 3 bases, with 14 bases between the two germline ends. This CDR3 spans 15 amino acids. In DNA form, the CDR3 reads TGTGCCAGCAGAGCCACCGGGAAACCTAATGAAAAACTGTTTTTT. This sequence encodes CASRATGKPNEKLFF.

This chain joins TRBV3-1 and TRBJ2-4; D might be TRBD1 (6 bases). Trimming took off 1 base at V and 3 bases at J, with 10 bases between the two ends. Germline assignment: CDR1 LGHDT and CDR2 YNNKEL (reference sequence). The CDR3 consists of 15 residues. The CDR3 loop reads CASSQGQGHKNIQYF. DNA for the CDR3: TGTGCCAGCAGCCAAGGTCAGGGGCACAAAAACATTCAGTACTTC.

This clonotype was observed at least ten times. V is TRBV5-1 and J is TRBJ2-1; 10 bases map to TRBD2. The CDR3 is made up of 16 amino acids. The V gene's germline CDR1 is SGHRS and CDR2 YFSETQ. J lost 4 bases, V lost 4 bases, and 8 bases had no gene match. Here the CDR3 reads CASSIPSGGLYNEQFF. CDR3 nucleotides: TGCGCCAGCAGCATCCCTAGCGGGGGATTATACAATGAGCAGTTCTTC.

The CDR3 region is CSAAGGGPDTQYF. DNA for the CDR3: TGCAGCGCCGCCGGGGGCGGGCCAGATACGCAGTATTTT. The genes are TRBV29-1 and TRBJ2-3; D could derive from TRBD1 or TRBD2 (6 bases each). Trimming took off 7 bases at V and 4 bases at J, with 15 bases between the two ends. Germline V gene sequence: CDR1 SQVTM, CDR2 ANQGSEA. CDR3 length: 13 amino acids.

V gene TRBV9 combines with J gene TRBJ2-3; TRBD2 agrees at 9 bases. V dropped 0 bases and J dropped 4; count of bases not matched to a gene: 6. The germline gives CDR1 SGDLS, CDR2 YYNGEE. The CDR3 is 16 residues long. CDR3 residues: CASSVGIAGVPDTQYF. In nucleotides, the CDR3 is TGTGCCAGCAGCGTAGGGATAGCGGGAGTTCCAGATACGCAGTATTTT.

The V and J genes are TRBV4-3 and TRBJ1-1; perhaps TRBD1 as D (6 bases). The length of the CDR3 is 17 residues. The germline V gene encodes CDR1 LGHNA and CDR2 YSLEER. The germline V and J ends were trimmed by 0 bases and 5 bases, with 19 bases remaining between them. The CDR3 bases are TGCGCCAGCAGCCAAGACAGGGGACCGGGAAGAGGTACTGAAGCTTTCTTT. This codes for CASSQDRGPGRGTEAFF.

This chain connects TRBV20-1 to TRBJ2-1, with D unresolved. The CDR3 contains 13 residues. Trimming cost V 0 bases and J 10 bases, with 13 bases left between them. In germline, CDR1 is DFQATT, CDR2 SNEGSKA (reference sequence). In DNA, the CDR3 is TGCAGTGCTAGAGATAGTAGCAGGCGGGAGCAGTTCTTC. It translates to CSARDSSRREQFF.

The chain links TRBV7-2 to TRBJ2-1; 8 bases align to TRBD2. The V gene's germline CDR1 is SGHTA and CDR2 FQGNSA. There are 16 residues in the CDR3. V was clipped by 1 base and J by 9 bases; unmatched bases: 11. CDR3 loop: CASSLGGSGIVGEQFF. For the CDR3, the DNA is TGTGCCAGCAGCTTAGGTGGTAGCGGGATAGTAGGTGAGCAGTTCTTC.

This clonotype appeared many times. The chain links TRBV7-2 to TRBJ1-1; tentative D call: TRBD1 (5 bases). This CDR3 is built from 14 residues. The germline V gene encodes CDR1 SGHTA and CDR2 FQGNSA. Trimming took off 2 bases at V and 1 base at J, with 8 bases between the two ends. CDR3 loop: CASSLITGNTEAFF. Written as DNA, the CDR3 is TGTGCCAGCAGCTTAATAACAGGGAACACTGAAGCTTTCTTT.

This clonotype was found a few times. The chain carries TRBV19 and TRBJ2-7; 8 nucleotides match TRBD1. Germline V gene data show CDR1 as LNHDA and CDR2 as SQIVND (reference sequence). V shed 5 bases and J 3 bases; nucleotides not matched to a gene: 9. The CDR3 has 15 residues. CDR3: CASSLQTGDHYEQYF. CDR3 DNA: TGTGCCAGTAGTTTACAGACAGGGGACCACTACGAGCAGTACTTC.

This clonotype has only a few counts. This chain joins TRBV12-3 or TRBV12-4 and TRBJ2-7; the D is unclear. The CDR3 totals 11 residues. V shed 4 bases and J shed 8 bases, with 9 bases lying between them. The CDR3 protein is CASSSTEQQYF. DNA of the CDR3: TGTGCCAGCAGTTCGACTGAACAGCAGTACTTC.

This chain connects TRBV20-1 to TRBJ2-7, with a possible D match to TRBD2 (5 bases). Germline V lookup: CDR1 DFQATT, CDR2 SNEGSKA (reference sequence). The V gene lost 7 bases and the J gene lost 0 bases, with 10 bases spanning the gap. This CDR3 comprises 12 residues. CDR3 nucleotide sequence: TGCAGTGTTGAGCGGAGCTCCTACGAGCAGTACTTC. Translated, it gives CSVERSSYEQYF.